The present T cell receptor beta chain was sequenced within a study of identical twins. Regarding the study as a whole: Out-of-frame sharing of TCR alpha in monozygotic twins was underestimated by models.

MiXCR, run by TCRdb on the 5' RACE reads, gives a single entry per CDR3 protein. The top ten hold 3.6% of the sample, which has 200,000 to 300,000 distinct CDR3 sequences, roughly 7% seen once. About this clonotype: The antigen is undetermined.

The CDR3 has 14 residues. The V end was cut by 4 bases, the J end by 5 bases, with 15 bases between. Germline values: CDR1 SGHRS, CDR2 YFSETQ. In addition, the sample was reused for a study of yellow fever vaccine responses in identical twins.

The V and J genes are TRBV5-1 and TRBJ2-5; possibly TRBD2 for D (7 bases). The clonotype comes from a woman aged 18-29 years in good health. The source material was memory (CD45RO+) T cells sorted from blood. CDR3 DNA sequence: TGCGCCAGCAGCCCCGGGGGGCCTAGGGAGACCCAGTACTTC. It yields the protein CASSPGGPRETQYF.